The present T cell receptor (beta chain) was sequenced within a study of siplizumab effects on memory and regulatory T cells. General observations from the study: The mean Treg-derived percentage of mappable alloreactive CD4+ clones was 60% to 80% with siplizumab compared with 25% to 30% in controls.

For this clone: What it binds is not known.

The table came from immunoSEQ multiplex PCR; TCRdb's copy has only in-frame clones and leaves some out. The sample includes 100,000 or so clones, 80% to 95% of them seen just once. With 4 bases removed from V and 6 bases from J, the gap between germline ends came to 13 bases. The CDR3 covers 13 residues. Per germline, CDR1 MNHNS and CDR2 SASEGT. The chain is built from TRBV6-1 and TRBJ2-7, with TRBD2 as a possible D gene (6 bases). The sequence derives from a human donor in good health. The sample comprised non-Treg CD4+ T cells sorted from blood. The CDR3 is CASSGLARGEQYF. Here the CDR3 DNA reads TGTGCCAGCAGTGGTCTAGCGCGGGGCGAGCAGTACTTC.